This T cell receptor (beta chain) was captured in a study of shared clonotypes between healthy human individuals. Profiling relied on immunoSEQ multiplex PCR, and the TCRdb table lists in-frame clones only, not all of them. The sample contains around 2,000,000 clones, about 93% of which appear only once. CD8 cells regarded as naive lacked CD45RO, were positively chosen for CCR7, and omitted terminally differentiated effector memory CD45RA+ cells. Germline V CDR1 and CDR2: MGHRA, YSYEKL. V was pared by 0 bases and J by 4 bases, with 12 bases between. This CDR3 contains 15 residues. This chain uses TRBV4-1 with TRBJ1-1, with D tentatively TRBD1 (5 bases). The sequence derives from a man between 18 and 35 years old in good health. Some clones in this sample may be carry-over from other donors' samples. The sequencing input was naive CD8+ T cells from PBMCs. CDR3 sequence reads: CASSQESGRVTEAFF. CDR3 DNA: TGCGCCAGCAGCCAAGAATCGGGCAGGGTCACTGAAGCTTTCTTT.